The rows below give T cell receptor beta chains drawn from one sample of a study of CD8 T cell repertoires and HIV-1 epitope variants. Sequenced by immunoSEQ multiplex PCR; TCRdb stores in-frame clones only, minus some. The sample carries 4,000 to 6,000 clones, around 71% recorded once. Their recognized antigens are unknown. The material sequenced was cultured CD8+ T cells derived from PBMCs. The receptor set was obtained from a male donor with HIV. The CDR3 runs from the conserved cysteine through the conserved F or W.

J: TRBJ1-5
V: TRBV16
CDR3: CASTTNRQGANHQPQHF

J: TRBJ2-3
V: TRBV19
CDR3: CASSHGTGGTDTQYF

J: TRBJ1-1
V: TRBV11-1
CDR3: CASRSGQGLAEAFF

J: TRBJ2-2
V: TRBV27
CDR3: CASRQGQSPITGELFF

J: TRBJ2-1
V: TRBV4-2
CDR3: CASSIFRGGDNEQFF

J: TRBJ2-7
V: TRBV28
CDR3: CASSFPHQGTWQYF

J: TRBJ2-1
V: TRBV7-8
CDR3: CASSLNRFRVGDGDEQFF

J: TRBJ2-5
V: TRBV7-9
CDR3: CASSPSLGLAQETQYF

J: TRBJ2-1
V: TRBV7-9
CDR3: CASSPGLAGAHNEQFF

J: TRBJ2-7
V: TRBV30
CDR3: CARGGEIGEQYF

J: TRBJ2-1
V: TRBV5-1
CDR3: CASSLDSYNEQFF

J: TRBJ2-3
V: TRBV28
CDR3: CASSLGAVSTDTQYF

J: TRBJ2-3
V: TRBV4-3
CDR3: CASSQDRTSGFTDTQYF

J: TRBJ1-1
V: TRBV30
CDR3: CAWSLRGGAKAFF

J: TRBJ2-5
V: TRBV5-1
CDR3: CASGRLPEETQYF

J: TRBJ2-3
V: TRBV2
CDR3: CASTLPGEADTQYF

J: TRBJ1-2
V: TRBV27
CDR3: CASSLTGGSYGYTF

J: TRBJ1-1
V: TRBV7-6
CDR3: CASSLGVLNTEAFF

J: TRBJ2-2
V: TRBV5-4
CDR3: CASSFPPGTGSTGELFF

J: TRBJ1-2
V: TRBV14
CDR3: CASSQDRGVGGYTF

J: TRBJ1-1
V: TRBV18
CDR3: CASSLERVGTEAFF

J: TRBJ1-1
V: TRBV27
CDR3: CASSLTLTSTEAFF